The sequence of this TCR beta chain was determined in a study of blood T cells in healthy people across ages. This clonotype occurred a few times. Alongside a J-beta primer mix, a sample-barcoded 5' primer served in a second PCR lasting roughly 7 to 11 cycles. TCRdb reprocessed the 5' RACE reads with MiXCR, giving one entry per CDR3 protein. Of around 2 million distinct CDR3 sequences in the sample, approximately 40% are singletons; the top ten hold under 25%. Germline V lookup: CDR1 SGHTA, CDR2 FQGNSA. With 5 bases clipped from V and 5 bases from J, the junction kept 5 bases outside the gene matches. There are 14 residues in the CDR3.

This chain links TRBV7-2 with TRBJ2-5; 10 bases line up with TRBD1. The sample consisted of blood. The TCR was taken from a human donor in good health. CDR3 amino acids: CASSMGQGWETQYF. CDR3 bases: TGTGCCAGCAGCATGGGACAGGGGTGGGAGACCCAGTACTTC.